This T cell receptor (beta chain) derives from a study of blood T cell repertoires in COVID-19 (dated by TCRdb to the early 2020s). Background on the whole study: Collaborator samples came from the United States, Italy and Spain and covered acute and convalescent phases of COVID-19. Where available, HLA class I and class II types were obtained from metadata supplied by the sample provider rather than from assay-based typing. The repertoires were released in a freely available public database intended as a resource for research on the immune response to SARS-CoV-2. The dataset comprised deeply sampled blood TCRbeta repertoires from subjects exposed to, actively infected with, or recovered from COVID-19. The prospective study material was composed of cDNA or gDNA derived from T cells, B-cell-depleted T cells, or PBMCs. Nearly every sample came with metadata listing a de-identified subject ID, COVID-19 status, age in years and sex. Samples were obtained from the ongoing ImmuneRACE study (first 160 participants) and from 1,254 subjects provided by 6 global collaborators.

At one collaborating source in Seattle, patients were enrolled during active infection and were followed longitudinally through the course of disease. The collaborating institutions used their own protocols to collect whole blood in K2EDTA tubes. Collaborator samples were shipped for TCRbeta analysis as frozen whole blood, isolated PBMCs, or DNA extracted from either sample type. TCRbeta CDR3 regions were amplified from genomic DNA using the immunoSEQ Assay, a bias-controlled multiplex PCR. As for the original processing: The number of nucleated cells in each sample was estimated from the amplification of reference gene primers within the assay. To quantify the absolute abundance of each unique TCRbeta CDR3 rearrangement, sequence reads were collapsed and filtered. For each sample, productive Simpson clonality was calculated as the square root of Simpson's diversity index over productive rearrangements. Drawn from immuneACCESS, this table holds only the in-frame rearrangements with V and J called that TCRdb kept. Clones are partly lost; checked studies trace under half to an unresolved V gene and leave the rest unexplained. V and J calls plus clone size are reproduced from that table; the DNA served to infer D and trimming. This sample gives around 290,000 clones in total; approximately 86% of them show up just once. The ten largest account for around 13% of the sample.

As to this clone: The antigen it binds to is not known. No much larger clonotype is one base removed from it; base qualities were not supplied.

The CDR3 spans 12 residues, from the cysteine through the phenylalanine. CDR3 DNA only is kept here, 36 bases in frame from base 1. CDR1 and CDR2 are read off the germline V gene as KGHDR and SFDVKD. Germline trimming amounts to 4 bases on V and 10 bases on J, with 5 as the count of junction bases outside the gene matches. Here is what the overall study found, with its caveats: The amount of clinical and demographic metadata varied by source and participant and was provided uncurated.

The rearrangement combines TRBV24-1 with TRBJ1-2; 7 nucleotides in the junction match TRBD1. Sequencing was performed on peripheral blood. The receptor comes from a woman aged 65 to 85 with COVID-19, enrolled during active disease. The CDR3 protein sequence reads: CATSDRDSSYTF. The DNA sequence is TGTGCCACCAGTGACCGGGACAGTTCCTACACCTTC.